These 18 T cell receptor beta chains came from one sample sequenced in a study of control samples from healthy donors and cancer patients. The protocol was immunoSEQ multiplex PCR, while the TCRdb copy is restricted to in-frame clones and leaves out a portion. The table has approximately 120,000 clones, 90% seen once; the top ten hold roughly 4.5%. The specimen was blood. Receptor source: a human donor in good health. The donor label of this sample is uncertain.

V and J are TRBV5-1 and TRBJ2-1; D uncertain. Germline loops: CDR1 SGHRS, CDR2 YFSETQ. V lost 6 bases and J 0 bases, leaving 13 bases between the germline ends. This CDR3 region has 15 residues. DNA for the CDR3: TGCGCCAGCAAAGGGCTTCCAAGCTCCTACAATGAGCAGTTCTTC. It is translated as CASKGLPSSYNEQFF. Looking up the rest from reference TRBV5-1 and TRBJ2-1 gives the full variable domain: KAGVTQTPRYLIKTRGQQVTLSCSPISGHRSVSWYQQTPGQGLQFLFEYFSETQRNKGNFPGRFSGRQFSNSRSEMNVSTLELGDSALYLCASKGLPSSYNEQFFGPGTRLTVL.

This sequence joins TRBV25-1 and TRBJ1-5; no clear D. The CDR3 consists of 13 residues. Between the trimmed V and J ends, which lost 3 bases and 6 bases, there was a span of 9 bases. CDR1 is MGHDK and CDR2 is SYGVNS in the germline V gene. This CDR3 reads CASSDGGSQPQHF. As DNA, the CDR3 is TGTGCCAGCAGTGATGGCGGGAGTCAGCCCCAGCATTTT. Filled out from reference TRBV25-1 and TRBJ1-5, the complete variable domain reads EADIYQTPRYLVIGTGKKITLECSQTMGHDKMYWYQQDPGMELHLIHYSYGVNSTEKGDLSSESTVSRIRTEHFPLTLESARPSHTSQYLCASSDGGSQPQHFGDGTRLSIL.

This clone was seen once. This sequence joins TRBV18 and TRBJ1-3; 7 bases line up with TRBD1. Germline assignment: CDR1 KGHSH and CDR2 LQKENI. J gave up 3 bases and V 3 bases, and 2 bases lay outside the gene matches. The CDR3 covers 14 residues. CDR3 in amino acids: CASSPRQGGNTIYF. The CDR3 DNA reads TGTGCCAGCTCACCGCGACAGGGTGGAAACACCATATATTTT.

This clone showed up just once. The genes are TRBV28 and TRBJ1-5, with TRBD1 matching over 10 bases. Per the germline V gene, CDR1 is MDHEN and CDR2 is SYDVKM. J gave up 6 bases and V 5 bases, and 1 base lay outside the gene matches. The CDR3 has 13 residues. Written as DNA, the CDR3 is TGTGCCAGCAGTGACAGGGGGCCTCAGCCCCAGCATTTT. It is translated as CASSDRGPQPQHF.

The rearrangement uses TRBV11-2 and TRBJ1-6; a weak D match, TRBD1 (5 bases). The CDR3 runs to 15 residues. In germline, CDR1 is SGHAT, CDR2 FQNNGV. V lost 3 bases to trimming and J lost 5 bases, with 11 bases between them. DNA for the CDR3: TGTGCCAGCAGCTTGGCAGGGATCGATAATTCACCCCTCCACTTT. As protein: CASSLAGIDNSPLHF.

This clone was counted once. J is TRBJ2-2 and V is TRBV9; 8 bases match TRBD1. The CDR3 extends over 15 amino acids. V shed 0 bases and J 4 bases; nucleotides not matched to a gene: 2. Germline V gene sequence: CDR1 SGDLS, CDR2 YYNGEE. CDR3: CASSVGTGPTGELFF. The CDR3 DNA follows: TGTGCCAGCAGCGTAGGGACAGGGCCCACCGGGGAGCTGTTTTTT.

The chain uses TRBV12-3 or TRBV12-4 and TRBJ1-1; 8 positions match TRBD1. The ends lost 5 bases at V and 8 bases at J; junction bases unmatched: 7. This CDR3 is built from 13 residues. The CDR3 sequence: CASSPQGAREAFF. CDR3 nucleotides: TGTGCCAGCAGTCCCCAGGGGGCGCGGGAAGCTTTCTTT.

This clone was recorded once. The chain uses TRBV27 and TRBJ1-6, with D possibly matching TRBD1 (6 bases). The germline V and J ends were trimmed by 8 bases and 7 bases, with 15 bases remaining between them. This CDR3 has 14 residues. CDR1 is MNHEY, CDR2 SMNVEV, per germline (reference sequence). The DNA of the CDR3 is TGTGCCAGCCAAACTGGACAGCGAAATTCACCCCTCCACTTT. Translating it yields CASQTGQRNSPLHF.

About this clone itself: It is unclear where the CDR3 begins or ends on the DNA, so no DNA is shown, and the CDR3 is as TCRdb lists it. The V and J genes are TRBV6-6 and TRBJ2-7; the D call in the table, TRBD2, was not verified against the DNA. Germline V gene data show CDR1 as MNHNY and CDR2 as SVGAGI (reference sequence). The CDR3 spans 14 residues, counting both ends. The CDR3 here is CASSSSSGGYEQYF.

This chain links TRBV27 with TRBJ1-5, with D maybe TRBD1 (5 bases). The CDR3 has 16 amino acids. CDR1 MNHEY and CDR2 SMNVEV come from the germline V gene (reference sequence). Trimming took 5 bases from V and 4 from J, leaving 18 bases between them. CDR3 DNA sequence: TGTGCCAGCAGTCTCACAGGATCCGGCGGGAATCAGCCCCAGCATTTT. It specifies CASSLTGSGGNQPQHF.

The genes are TRBV10-3 and TRBJ1-6; D unresolved. CDR1 and CDR2 (germline): ENHRY, SYGVKD. There are 17 residues in the CDR3. V lost 3 bases and J lost 10, with 22 bases in between. The CDR3 nucleotides are TGTGCCATCAGTGATTTCGAGGTCTCCTGGGTGGAATCACCCCTCCACTTT. Translated: CAISDFEVSWVESPLHF.

This chain connects TRBV10-3 to TRBJ1-5; D might be TRBD1 (5 bases). CDR1 is ENHRY and CDR2 is SYGVKD in the germline V gene. This CDR3 is 13 amino acids long. V was pared by 6 bases and J by 2 bases, with 8 bases between. The CDR3 protein is CAISTGGNQPQHF. The CDR3, as DNA: TGTGCCATCAGCACAGGCGGCAATCAGCCCCAGCATTTT.

This chain connects TRBV30 to TRBJ1-3, with 8 bases fitting TRBD1. This CDR3 has 15 residues. Germline CDR1 GTSNPN, CDR2 SVGIG (reference sequence). Trimming at V came to 0 bases and at J to 1 base, leaving 2 bases not matched to a gene. The CDR3 DNA is TGTGCCTGGAGTGTTAGGACAGGGTCTGGAAACACCATATATTTT. It yields the protein CAWSVRTGSGNTIYF.

The chain combines TRBV18 with TRBJ1-4, with TRBD1 as a possible D gene (6 bases). The germline V and J ends were trimmed by 6 bases and 8 bases, with 22 bases remaining between them. Germline V gives CDR1 KGHSH, CDR2 LQKENI. The CDR3 loop spans 16 amino acids. The CDR3 sequence is CASSQAEAGAREKLFF. The CDR3 bases are TGTGCCAGCTCGCAGGCCGAAGCAGGGGCTAGAGAAAAACTGTTTTTT.

This rearrangement joins TRBV12-3 or TRBV12-4 to TRBJ1-1; TRBD1 matches at 7 bases. CDR3 length: 11 residues. The J segment lost 7 bases and the V segment lost 5 bases, leaving 1 base of the junction unmatched. CDR3 coding DNA: TGTGCCAGCAGTAGGGACAGTGAAGCTTTCTTT. Protein: CASSRDSEAFF.

This chain links TRBV2 with TRBJ1-2, with unresolved D. The CDR3 totals 14 residues. Germline CDR1 SNHLY, CDR2 FYNNEI. V was trimmed by 5 bases and J by 2 bases, leaving 12 bases between them. In DNA form, the CDR3 reads TGTGCCAGCAGTCCGTCGGAGCGGAACTATGGCTACACCTTC. It encodes CASSPSERNYGYTF.

This clone was seen just once. The chain couples TRBV19 to TRBJ1-1; D is ambiguous. This CDR3 contains 15 residues. Germline CDR1 is LNHDA and CDR2 is SQIVND (reference sequence). The germline V and J ends were trimmed by 1 base and 5 bases, with 14 bases remaining between them. CDR3 DNA: TGTGCCAGTAGTATAGGAAGGGTCACCTTGACTGAAGCTTTCTTT. It translates to CASSIGRVTLTEAFF.

The gene calls are TRBV6-6 and TRBJ2-1; D call uncertain. V lost 5 bases, J lost 2 bases, and 10 bases lay in between. The length of the CDR3 is 14 residues. Germline V lookup: CDR1 MNHNY, CDR2 SVGAGI (reference sequence). CDR3 in DNA: TGTGCCAGCAGTACCCGGGCAGCCTACAATGAGCAGTTCTTC. This translates into CASSTRAAYNEQFF.